These T cell receptor beta chains were read from a single sample in a study of Tregs in tolerant kidney transplant recipients. Only in-frame clones appear in the TCRdb table, and some are missing; sequencing was by immunoSEQ multiplex PCR. Of roughly 66,000 clones detected, roughly 90% appear once; the ten largest clones hold 11%. This sample comprised CD8+ T cells from blood, obtained before the transplant. Receptor source: a human donor who received a combined kidney and bone marrow transplant. Both conserved end residues are part of each CDR3. A D gene is named only where the DNA matches it firmly. Clone size is not always given. Where it is, it says once, few, many or a class for expanded clones.

V gene	J gene	D gene	clone size	CDR3 DNA	CDR3 protein
TRBV14	TRBJ2-1	NA	few	TGTGCCAGCAGCCTATACAATGAGCAGTTCTTC	CASSLYNEQFF
TRBV9	TRBJ2-1	NA	NA	TGTGCCAGCAGCGTAGCCCGAAAGGGGTTTAGCTCCTACAATGAGCAGTTCTTC	CASSVARKGFSSYNEQFF
TRBV30	TRBJ1-6	NA	NA	TGTGCCTGGAGTTTTGGGAGCTCCTATAATTCACCCCTCCACTTT	CAWSFGSSYNSPLHF
TRBV7-8	TRBJ1-2	NA	NA	TGTGCCAGCAGCTTAGGGGGGGGTGCTAACTATGGCTACACCTTC	CASSLGGGANYGYTF
TRBV30	TRBJ1-2	TRBD1	once	TGTGCCTGGAGGGATCAGGGGGCTCCGGGGTATGGCTACACCTTC	CAWRDQGAPGYGYTF
TRBV4-2	TRBJ2-3	NA	NA	TGTGCCAGCAGTCAAGTCGTGGTCTTAGGGGGGGCCACAGATACGCAGTATTTT	CASSQVVVLGGATDTQYF
TRBV2	TRBJ2-1	TRBD1	NA	TGTGCCAGCAGACCGGGACAGGGTTTAACCTACAATGAGCAGTTCTTC	CASRPGQGLTYNEQFF
TRBV6-6	TRBJ1-5	NA	NA	TGTGCCAGCAGTTACGGGCAGGGGCCTAATCAGCCCCAGCATTTT	CASSYGQGPNQPQHF
TRBV5-4	TRBJ2-1	NA	NA	TGTGCCAGCAGCTTCACAGGGAATGAGCAGTTCTTC	CASSFTGNEQFF
TRBV6-5	TRBJ1-1	NA	NA	TGTGCCAGCAGTTACTGGGCTGGGAACACTGAAGCTTTCTTT	CASSYWAGNTEAFF
TRBV7-9	TRBJ1-1	TRBD1	NA	TGTGCCAGCAGGCCTGCGCGCGGACAGGGTAAACCGAACACTGAAGCTTTCTTT	CASRPARGQGKPNTEAFF
TRBV2	TRBJ2-2	TRBD2	NA	TGTGCCAGGGGGACTAGCGGGAGGGCCTATATCGGGGAGCTGTTTTTT	CARGTSGRAYIGELFF
TRBV7-7	TRBJ2-1	TRBD2	NA	TGTGCCAGCAGCTTAGGGCCTAGCGGGTACAATGAGCAGTTCTTC	CASSLGPSGYNEQFF
TRBV13	TRBJ2-7	TRBD1	NA	TGTGCCAGCAGCTCGGGACAGGGAGGGTACGAGCAGTACTTC	CASSSGQGGYEQYF
TRBV5-3	TRBJ1-5	TRBD1	NA	TGTGCCAGAAGCCCCGGACAGGGAGGCAATCAGCCCCAGCATTTT	CARSPGQGGNQPQHF
TRBV27	TRBJ1-6	TRBD1	NA	TGTGCCAGCAGTAGAGGGACAGTCAATTCCCCCCTCCACTTT	CASSRGTVNSPLHF
TRBV9	TRBJ1-6	NA	NA	TGTGCCAGCAGCTCTACGGGTGCCCTATGGAATAATTCACCCCTCCACTTT	CASSSTGALWNNSPLHF
TRBV29-1	TRBJ2-7	TRBD2	NA	TGCAGCGTGCCCCCGGGACTAGCGGGGGTGTCCTACGAGCAGTACTTC	CSVPPGLAGVSYEQYF
TRBV6-5	TRBJ2-5	TRBD1	NA	TGTGCCAGCAACGACAGGGTACAAGAGACCCAGTACTTC	CASNDRVQETQYF
TRBV9	TRBJ1-1	NA	NA	TGTGCCAGCAGCGTAACAGCTAACACTGAAGCTTTCTTT	CASSVTANTEAFF
TRBV9	TRBJ1-4	NA	NA	TGTGCCAGCAGCGTAGATCCGGGATCAAAGGCGGAAAAACTGTTTTTT	CASSVDPGSKAEKLFF
TRBV27	TRBJ2-3	NA	NA	TGTGCCAGCAGTTTTTCGGGCACAGATACGCAGTATTTT	CASSFSGTDTQYF
TRBV4-1	TRBJ1-5	TRBD1	NA	TGCGCCAGCAGCCAAGATCGAGGACAGGGGGAGGGCAATCAGCCCCAGCATTTT	CASSQDRGQGEGNQPQHF
TRBV25-1	TRBJ1-2	NA	NA	TGTGCCAGCAGTGAATTCTTCGGTGGCTACACCTTC	CASSEFFGGYTF
TRBV6-6	TRBJ2-3	TRBD2	NA	TGTGCCAGCAGCCTAGCGGGGAGGGCAGATACGCAGTATTTT	CASSLAGRADTQYF
TRBV27	TRBJ1-1	NA	NA	TGTGCCAGCACTTCTGGTAGCACTGAAGCTTTCTTT	CASTSGSTEAFF
TRBV5-1	TRBJ2-7	NA	NA	TGCGCCAGCAGCTTGGGCGCAGGATCCTACGAGCAGTACTTC	CASSLGAGSYEQYF
TRBV29-1	TRBJ1-3	TRBD1	NA	TGCAGCGTGGACAGGGGCACTGGAAACACCATATATTTT	CSVDRGTGNTIYF
TRBV4-1	TRBJ1-2	NA	NA	TGCGCCAGCAGCCAAGGAGGAAACTATGGCTACACCTTC	CASSQGGNYGYTF
TRBV27	TRBJ2-1	TRBD1	NA	TGTGCTACCCGTCCGGGACAGGGGGCAGGTGAGCAGTTCTTC	CATRPGQGAGEQFF
TRBV19	TRBJ2-5	NA	NA	TGTGCCAGTAGTATCTCCCAGGGTTTTGGCGGGACCCAGTACTTC	CASSISQGFGGTQYF
TRBV7-9	TRBJ1-2	NA	NA	TGTGCCAGCAGCCTAGGGTGGGCAGCCACCTTC	CASSLGWAATF
TRBV7-8	TRBJ2-1	NA	NA	TGTGCCAGCAGCTCGGGACTCAATGAGCAGTTCTTC	CASSSGLNEQFF
TRBV7-7	TRBJ2-7	TRBD1	NA	TGTGCCAGCAGCCCCGGGACAGGGGGGTACGAGCAGTACTTC	CASSPGTGGYEQYF
TRBV5-4	TRBJ1-2	NA	NA	TGTGCCAGCAGCTTGGGGTGGTCAGATGCTAACTATGGCTACACCTTC	CASSLGWSDANYGYTF
TRBV27	TRBJ2-6	NA	NA	TGTGCCAGCAGGTTCGGCTCTGGGGCCAACGTCCTGACTTTC	CASRFGSGANVLTF
TRBV27	TRBJ2-5	NA	NA	TGTGCCAGCAGTTTATCTGCAGCAGGCCAAGAGACCCAGTACTTC	CASSLSAAGQETQYF
TRBV13	TRBJ2-1	TRBD2	NA	TGTGCCAGCAGCTCGTTCTCGGGACTAGCGTCCAATGAGCAGTTCTTC	CASSSFSGLASNEQFF
TRBV18	TRBJ2-7	TRBD1	NA	TGTGCCAGCTCGCCTACCCTGGGACAGAGCTTGACCTACGAGCAGTACTTC	CASSPTLGQSLTYEQYF
TRBV5-8	TRBJ2-7	TRBD2	NA	TGTGCCAGCAGCTTGGTGGCTAGCGGGGTGTACGAGCAGTACTTC	CASSLVASGVYEQYF
TRBV30	TRBJ2-1	NA	NA	TGTGCCTGGGAGCCCGGGGGTAGCGATGAGCAGTTCTTC	CAWEPGGSDEQFF
TRBV7-9	TRBJ2-7	TRBD2	NA	TGTGCCAGCAGCCCGAGTGGCGGTAGCGGGGCGTACGAGCAGTACTTC	CASSPSGGSGAYEQYF
TRBV7-2	TRBJ1-4	NA	NA	TGTGCCAGCAGCTCCCCGGACATTATTTCTGCAGTTAATGAAAAACTGTTTTTT	CASSSPDIISAVNEKLFF
TRBV6-5	TRBJ2-7	NA	NA	TGTGCCAGCAGTTCCACAGGTTTAGAGCAGTACTTC	CASSSTGLEQYF